The rows below give T cell receptor beta chains drawn from one sample of a study of blood T cell repertoires in COVID-19. Produced via immunoSEQ multiplex PCR; TCRdb's table is partial and in-frame only. The data contain approximately 270,000 clones, 85% to 90% of them singletons. Sequencing was carried out using PBMCs or T cells enriched from blood (not recorded which). These TCRs come from a man aged 35 to 55 who had recovered from COVID-19. The CDR3 runs from the conserved cysteine through the conserved F or W. The D gene is left open where the match is weak. Expanded clones get a size class; other rows say once, few or many, or leave the size out.

D	size	V	J	length	DNA	CDR3
TRBD2	.	TRBV11-2	TRBJ2-5	17	TGTGCCAGCAGTCGGGGTATACGGGAGGCGGGGGAGGTGACCCAGTACTTC	CASSRGIREAGEVTQYF
TRBD2	.	TRBV5-4	TRBJ2-5	17	TGTGCCAGCAGCCCAACCGGGACTAGCGGGATTTGGGAGACCCAGTACTTC	CASSPTGTSGIWETQYF
.	.	TRBV6-5	TRBJ1-6	14	TGTGCCAGCACCCTTCTCAGGGATAATTCACCCCTCCACTTT	CASTLLRDNSPLHF
.	once	TRBV11-2	TRBJ2-4	16	TGTGCCAGCAGCTCCCCGACAGGTCGGGGTGGGGACATTCAGTACTTC	CASSSPTGRGGDIQYF
TRBD2	.	TRBV28	TRBJ2-1	15	TGTGCCAGCAGTACTAGCGGGAGCTCCTACAATGAGCAGTTCTTC	CASSTSGSSYNEQFF
TRBD1	few	TRBV18	TRBJ1-2	14	TGTGCCAGCTCACCCGACAGGGTTGGATATGGCTACACCTTC	CASSPDRVGYGYTF
.	.	TRBV27	TRBJ1-4	13	TGTGCCAGCAGTTTATCCGGGGTTGAAAAACTGTTTTTT	CASSLSGVEKLFF
.	.	TRBV30	TRBJ1-5	15	TGTGCCTGGAGTGTAGCCCCCGGGGGCAATCAGCCCCAGCATTTT	CAWSVAPGGNQPQHF
.	.	TRBV24-1	TRBJ1-2	11	TGTGCCACCAGTGATGGGGGCGGCTACACCTTC	CATSDGGGYTF
TRBD2	.	TRBV4-2	TRBJ2-4	18	TGTGCCAGCAGCCAAGTTGGGGGGGGTAGCGTAGCCAAAAACATTCAGTACTTC	CASSQVGGGSVAKNIQYF
TRBD1	.	TRBV28	TRBJ2-2	16	TGTGCCAGCAGTTTATCCGGGACAGGGGTAGCCGGGGAGCTGTTTTTT	CASSLSGTGVAGELFF
TRBD1	.	TRBV28	TRBJ2-1	15	TGTGCCAGCAGTGCCTCCGGGACAGGGGTGAATGAGCAGTTCTTC	CASSASGTGVNEQFF
TRBD1	.	TRBV19	TRBJ1-1	15	TGTGCCAGTACTCGGACAGGGGCTGGGGACACTGAAGCTTTCTTT	CASTRTGAGDTEAFF
TRBD1	.	TRBV3-1/TRBV3-2	TRBJ1-1	13	TGTGCCAGCAGCCAAAGAGGGACAGGTGAAGCTTTCTTT	CASSQRGTGEAFF
.	.	TRBV6-2/TRBV6-3	TRBJ1-2	15	TGTGCCAGCAGTTACCCGTTACAGGGATTGGGCGGCTACACCTTC	CASSYPLQGLGGYTF
TRBD1	once	TRBV6-2/TRBV6-3	TRBJ2-3	15	TGTGCCAGCAGTCGGGACAGGGAGGGCACAGATACGCAGTATTTT	CASSRDREGTDTQYF
TRBD2	.	TRBV6-5	TRBJ2-1	15	TGTGCCAGCAGAACCGGGACTAGCGGTTACAATGAGCAGTTCTTC	CASRTGTSGYNEQFF
.	.	TRBV27	TRBJ2-5	14	TGTGCCAGCAGTCGAGGGGGTTTCGGGGAGACCCAGTACTTC	CASSRGGFGETQYF
TRBD2	once	TRBV19	TRBJ2-1	14	TGTGCCAGTAGTATAGACCCTAGCGGGAGAGGGCAGTTCTTC	CASSIDPSGRGQFF
.	.	TRBV6-2/TRBV6-3	TRBJ1-2	13	TGTGCCAGCAGTTCGGCCACGGGCTATGGCTACACCTTC	CASSSATGYGYTF
.	once	TRBV5-5	TRBJ1-6	16	TGTGCCAGCAGCTTCTTTCTCCCGTTTATTAATTCACCCCTCCACTTT	CASSFFLPFINSPLHF
TRBD2	.	TRBV29-1	TRBJ2-1	16	TGCAGCGCCGAAGGGGCGGGAGAATCGAGCTACAATGAGCAGTTCTTC	CSAEGAGESSYNEQFF
TRBD1	.	TRBV7-2	TRBJ2-1	16	TGTGCCAGCAGCTTGGCGGGACAGGGAGCCTACAATGAGCAGTTCTTC	CASSLAGQGAYNEQFF
.	few	TRBV10-3	TRBJ1-2	14	TGTGCCATCACCAAGGACTTTTTCAACTATGGCTACACCTTC	CAITKDFFNYGYTF
.	.	TRBV27	TRBJ1-5	14	TGTGCCAGCAGTCGGGGGGGTGTCAATCAGCCCCAGCATTTT	CASSRGGVNQPQHF
.	.	TRBV7-2	TRBJ2-7	13	TGTGCCACCTCTTTGGCGGGACCCTACGAGCAGTACTTC	CATSLAGPYEQYF
.	.	TRBV18	TRBJ1-4	16	TGTGCCAGCTCACCCTATCCAGGGGATATCACAGAAAAACTGTTTTTT	CASSPYPGDITEKLFF
.	.	TRBV15	TRBJ2-1	13	TGTGCCACCAGCAGACGACAAGCAAATGAGCAGTTCTTC	CATSRRQANEQFF
TRBD1	.	TRBV5-1	TRBJ2-5	14	TGCGCCAGCAGCTGGACAGGGGGCTCTGAGACCCAGTACTTC	CASSWTGGSETQYF
.	.	TRBV24-1	TRBJ2-7	15	TGTGCCACCAGTGCGACGGGAGTATCATCCTACGAGCAGTACTTC	CATSATGVSSYEQYF
.	.	TRBV5-8	TRBJ1-1	15	TGTGCCAGCATCCAACGGGGGGGGATGAACACTGAAGCTTTCTTT	CASIQRGGMNTEAFF
TRBD2	.	TRBV19	TRBJ2-7	15	TGTGCCAGTAGTCAGGATGGACCGGGGGGGCTCGAGCAGTACTTC	CASSQDGPGGLEQYF
.	.	TRBV27	TRBJ1-3	15	TGTGCCAGCAGACCTATCCTCGGCGGGGGTAGCACCATATATTTT	CASRPILGGGSTIYF
TRBD1	.	TRBV28	TRBJ2-3	16	TGTGCCAGCAGTCAACGACAGGGGAGAGGCACAGATACGCAGTATTTT	CASSQRQGRGTDTQYF
TRBD1	.	TRBV27	TRBJ2-7	16	TGTGCCAGCAGTTTTATTTTTGGACAGGGGGCGTACGAGCAGTACTTC	CASSFIFGQGAYEQYF
.	.	TRBV5-4	TRBJ2-2	16	TGTGCCAGCAGCTTTAACGCGCGCGTCCTGCCCGGGGAGCTGTTTTTT	CASSFNARVLPGELFF
TRBD2	.	TRBV19	TRBJ2-5	17	TGTGCCAGTAGTAGGTTATTAGCGGGGGACCTCCAAGAGACCCAGTACTTC	CASSRLLAGDLQETQYF
.	once	TRBV19	TRBJ1-5	16	TGTGCCAGTAGTTCCGCCTATGGACAGCACAATCAGCCCCAGCATTTT	CASSSAYGQHNQPQHF
.	few	TRBV7-2	TRBJ1-1	11	TGTGCCAGCAGAGGGGTTGCCGAAGCTTTCTTT	CASRGVAEAFF
.	.	TRBV18	TRBJ2-5	14	TGTGCCAGCTCACCACCGGTTCAGTCGGAGACCCAGTACTTC	CASSPPVQSETQYF
.	.	TRBV6-2/TRBV6-3	TRBJ2-3	14	TGTGCCAGCAGTAACAGGGACAAAACAGATACGCAGTATTTT	CASSNRDKTDTQYF
.	.	TRBV7-9	TRBJ1-1	14	TGTGCCAGCAGCTTAGAACAGCAAATCACTGAAGCTTTCTTT	CASSLEQQITEAFF
TRBD2	.	TRBV7-6	TRBJ2-7	15	TGTGCCAGCAGCTTTTTGCGGGAGGGCCCCTACGAGCAGTACTTC	CASSFLREGPYEQYF
.	.	TRBV19	TRBJ1-5	16	TGTGCCAGTAGTATAATCCCCAGACAGACCCCGGGGCCCCAGCATTTT	CASSIIPRQTPGPQHF
.	once	TRBV11-2	TRBJ2-7	14	TGTGCCAGCAGCGTGTTATTGGTCCCGGGCGAGCAGTACTTC	CASSVLLVPGEQYF
.	.	TRBV24-1	TRBJ2-3	16	TGTGCCACCAGTGATGGGCGGGGACCTAGCACAGATACGCAGTATTTT	CATSDGRGPSTDTQYF
.	.	TRBV5-4	TRBJ1-1	14	TGTGCCAGCAGCCGAGGACAGATGAACACTGAAGCTTTCTTT	CASSRGQMNTEAFF